What follows are 9 T cell receptor beta chains derived from one specimen sequenced in a study of a mutant IDH1 vaccine in newly diagnosed glioma. Generated by immunoSEQ multiplex PCR, the TCRdb table keeps only in-frame clones and is missing some. The table includes 75,000 to 100,000 clones, approximately 80% detected once. Time point defined: baseline, week 1 (first vaccination visit). Treatment in this sample: pre-vaccination baseline after standard-of-care therapy. Sequenced material: PBMCs, taken from a glioma patient treated with radiotherapy, temozolomide or both. These receptors came from a man aged 40-55 years with glioma. Some clones in this sample may be carry-over from other donors' samples.

The genes are TRBV6-5 and TRBJ1-2; 9 bases are a match to TRBD1. The CDR3 extends over 15 amino acids. The V segment lost 6 bases and the J segment 2 bases; nucleotides outside the gene matches: 7. Looked up from germline, CDR1 is MNHEY and CDR2 is SVGAGI. In DNA form, the CDR3 reads TGTGCCAGCAGCCCCGGACAGGGGAGAAACTATGGCTACACCTTC. It yields the protein CASSPGQGRNYGYTF.

The V and J genes are TRBV29-1 and TRBJ1-1; no reliable D call. V lost 6 bases and J 1 base, leaving 12 bases between the germline ends. Germline lookup yields CDR1 SQVTM and CDR2 ANQGSEA. This CDR3 has 13 residues. CDR3 loop: CSVAGNPNTEAFF. The CDR3 nucleotides are TGCAGCGTGGCCGGGAACCCGAACACTGAAGCTTTCTTT. Drawing the rest from reference TRBV29-1 and TRBJ1-1, the complete variable domain is SAVISQKPSRDICQRGTSLTIQCQVDSQVTMMFWYRQQPGQSLTLIATANQGSEATYESGFVIDKFPISRPNLTFSTLTVSNMSPEDSSIYLCSVAGNPNTEAFFGQGTRLTVV.

This clone was seen more than once but under ten times. This chain connects TRBV19 to TRBJ1-1; TRBD1 aligns across 10 bases. Germline CDR1 is LNHDA and CDR2 is SQIVND (reference sequence). V shed 6 bases and J 5 bases; nucleotides not matched to a gene: 9. The CDR3 length is 15 residues. CDR3 nucleotide sequence: TGTGCCAGTAGACCTAGGGGACAGGGGATTACTGAAGCTTTCTTT. It specifies CASRPRGQGITEAFF.

The rearrangement links TRBV2 to TRBJ2-7, with 11 bases matching TRBD2. Trimming at V came to 6 bases and at J to 2 bases, leaving 12 bases not matched to a gene. From germline, CDR1 is SNHLY and CDR2 FYNNEI. The CDR3 is made up of 17 amino acids. Here the CDR3 DNA reads TGTGCCAGCAGCCGGGTAACTAGCGGGGGAACTCCCTACGAGCAGTACTTC. This translates into CASSRVTSGGTPYEQYF.

The chain combines TRBV7-9 with TRBJ1-4, with no clear D. Germline CDR1 reads SEHNR; CDR2 reads FQNEAQ (reference sequence). This CDR3 region has 17 residues. V lost 3 bases and J 8 bases, leaving 22 bases between the germline ends. The CDR3 DNA follows: TGTGCCAGCAGCTTCCCAGCGAGACGCAGCTCCAACGAAAAACTGTTTTTT. It specifies CASSFPARRSSNEKLFF.

The CDR3 bases are TGTGCCAGCAGCTATGGGGGGCAGGGGAGAACAGATACGCAGTATTTT. Its protein is CASSYGGQGRTDTQYF. The chain joins TRBV7-2 to TRBJ2-3; either TRBD1 or TRBD2 may fit D (6 bases each). The germline V gene has CDR1 SGHTA and CDR2 FQGNSA. This CDR3 contains 16 residues. The ends were cut back, 4 bases at V and 3 bases at J, with 17 bases in the middle.

The rearrangement joins TRBV6-1 to TRBJ1-1; unclear D gene. The CDR3 totals 14 residues. Germline values: CDR1 MNHNS, CDR2 SASEGT. V was cut by 6 bases and J by 3 bases, with 14 bases left in between. This CDR3 reads CASRTGDWDTEAFF. As DNA, the CDR3 is TGTGCCAGCAGGACGGGTGATTGGGACACTGAAGCTTTCTTT.

This clone was detected only once. The chain joins TRBV15 to TRBJ2-1; D remains unclear. V lost 5 bases to trimming and J lost 5 bases, with 7 bases between them. Germline V CDR1 and CDR2: LNHNV, YYDKDF (reference sequence). The CDR3 is 12 residues long. This chain's CDR3 is CATSLWDNEQFF. The CDR3 bases are TGTGCCACCAGCCTCTGGGACAATGAGCAGTTCTTC.

The rearrangement joins TRBV9 to TRBJ1-1; no firm D call. Germline CDR1 SGDLS, CDR2 YYNGEE. The CDR3 runs 13 residues. Trimming took 4 bases from V and 2 from J, leaving 9 bases between them. The CDR3: CASSPPDNTEAFF. CDR3 bases: TGTGCCAGCAGCCCTCCAGATAACACTGAAGCTTTCTTT.